A single sample gave rise to the 27 T cell receptor beta chains below, sequenced in a study of T cells after yellow fever vaccination. TCRdb fed the 5' RACE reads into MiXCR, producing one record per CDR3 protein. The sample records under 400,000 distinct CDR3 sequences, roughly an eighth being singletons. The sample in question was CD4+ T cells sorted from PBMCs, obtained 15 days after the yellow fever booster vaccination. The receptor set was obtained from a man in his late teens or twenties who received the YFV17D yellow fever vaccine.

The chain uses TRBV6-5 and TRBJ2-1; D remains ambiguous. This CDR3 spans 14 amino acids. V was shortened by 2 bases and J by 2 bases, with 7 bases between the two germline ends. Germline-derived CDR1 and CDR2 are MNHEY and SVGAGI. The CDR3 DNA reads as TGTGCCAGCAGTTACGCAAATACCTACAATGAGCAGTTCTTC. It codes for CASSYANTYNEQFF.

This clonotype was counted between two and nine times. CDR3 bases: TGTGCCAGCAGCCACGCATCAGGGGGGCCCTACGAGCAGTACGTC. Translating gives CASSHASGGPYEQYV. The chain carries TRBV3-1 and TRBJ2-7; TRBD1 is a possible D gene (7 bases). The ends were cut back, 3 bases at V and 2 bases at J, with 14 bases in the middle. The CDR3 runs 15 residues. Germline-derived CDR1 and CDR2 are LGHDT and YNNKEL (reference sequence).

The chain has TRBV7-8 and TRBJ2-2; 15 positions match TRBD2. CDR1 SGHVS and CDR2 FQNEAQ come from the germline V gene. Losses at the gene ends were 5 bases for V and 0 bases for J; bases not matched to a gene: 4. The CDR3 covers 18 residues. The CDR3 sequence: CASSPRTSGGANTGELFF. CDR3 nucleotides: TGTGCCAGCAGCCCCCGGACTAGCGGGGGGGCGAACACCGGGGAGCTGTTTTTT.

The chain links TRBV4-2 to TRBJ2-2, with D tentatively TRBD2 (7 bases). Germline V gene lookup returns CDR1 LGHNA and CDR2 YNFKEQ. The CDR3 loop spans 16 amino acids. V was clipped by 0 bases and J by 7 bases, with 15 bases between them. CDR3: CASSQERGRNGGELFF. The CDR3 DNA sequence: TGTGCCAGCAGCCAAGAGCGGGGGCGGAACGGCGGGGAGCTGTTTTTT.

Only a few counts were recorded for this clonotype. This sequence joins TRBV20-1 and TRBJ1-2; no reliable D call. Trimming cost V 6 bases and J 3 bases, with 17 bases left between them. Germline V gene lookup returns CDR1 DFQATT and CDR2 SNEGSKA (reference sequence). The CDR3 runs to 14 residues. The CDR3 here is CSAPKGRSDYGYTF. In nucleotides, the CDR3 is TGCAGTGCCCCCAAAGGGAGGTCTGACTATGGCTACACCTTC.

The chain uses TRBV6-5 and TRBJ2-6; D is uncertain. V was pared by 10 bases and J by 0 bases, with 10 bases between. Germline V CDR1 and CDR2: MNHEY, SVGAGI. The CDR3 is 14 residues long. DNA of the CDR3: TGTGCCACCTCGGACGTCTCTGGGGCCAACGTCCTGACTTTC. This encodes CATSDVSGANVLTF.

The sample holds a few counts of this clonotype. The chain uses TRBV5-1 and TRBJ2-1; D may be TRBD1 or TRBD2 (5 bases each). The CDR3 contains 16 residues. Between the trimmed V and J ends, which lost 4 bases and 5 bases, there was a span of 19 bases. CDR1 and CDR2 from the germline V gene are SGHRS and YFSETQ. This CDR3 reads CASSEPGTLIDNEQFF. The CDR3 DNA is TGCGCCAGCAGCGAACCTGGGACCTTAATAGACAATGAGCAGTTCTTC. The whole variable domain, remainder taken from reference TRBV5-1 and TRBJ2-1, is KAGVTQTPRYLIKTRGQQVTLSCSPISGHRSVSWYQQTPGQGLQFLFEYFSETQRNKGNFPGRFSGRQFSNSRSEMNVSTLELGDSALYLCASSEPGTLIDNEQFFGPGTRLTVL.

This clonotype was counted between two and nine times. The chain uses TRBV4-3 and TRBJ2-1; 14 nucleotides line up with TRBD2. The germline V gene encodes CDR1 LGHNA and CDR2 YSLEER. The CDR3 runs 16 residues. J was trimmed by 8 bases and V by 3 bases; bases with no gene match: 6. The CDR3 DNA reads as TGCGCCAGCAGCCATACCGGGACTAGCGGGGGCCATGAGCAGTTCTTC. It specifies CASSHTGTSGGHEQFF.

This clonotype was seen a handful of times. The J gene is TRBJ1-1, the V gene TRBV5-1; TRBD1 is a possible D gene (5 bases). Germline values: CDR1 SGHRS, CDR2 YFSETQ. V shed 6 bases and J shed 1 base, with 13 bases lying between them. The CDR3 runs to 14 residues. CDR3 region: CASNPFGGNTEAFF. CDR3 DNA: TGCGCCAGCAACCCGTTTGGGGGGAACACTGAAGCTTTCTTT.

The rearrangement joins TRBV18 to TRBJ1-2; weak D call: TRBD1 (5 bases). There are 14 residues in the CDR3. From germline, CDR1 is KGHSH and CDR2 LQKENI. Trimming removed 6 bases from V and 8 bases from J, with 19 bases in between. CDR3 region: CASSYTGAGKGYTF. The CDR3 coding sequence is TGTGCCAGCTCCTATACTGGGGCGGGGAAAGGCTACACCTTC. Together with reference TRBV18 and TRBJ1-2, the CDR3 gives the full variable domain: NAGVMQNPRHLVRRRGQEARLRCSPMKGHSHVYWYRQLPEEGLKFMVYLQKENIIDESGMPKERFSAEFPKEGPSILRIQQVVRGDSAAYFCASSYTGAGKGYTFGSGTRLTVV.

The chain combines TRBV4-3 with TRBJ2-3; 12 bases are shared with TRBD2. The CDR3 is 17 amino acids. The V segment lost 0 bases and the J segment 6 bases; nucleotides outside the gene matches: 7. The germline gives CDR1 LGHNA, CDR2 YSLEER. The CDR3 bases are TGCGCCAGCAGCCAAGAGACTAGCGGGGGCCCCAAGGATACGCAGTATTTT. This gives the protein CASSQETSGGPKDTQYF.

The table lists this clonotype with a few counts. V and J are TRBV7-8 and TRBJ2-5, with TRBD1 matching over 8 bases. The CDR3 covers 18 residues. After removal of 1 base from V and 4 bases from J, the junction contained 14 bases not matched to a gene. The germline gives CDR1 SGHVS, CDR2 FQNEAQ. This CDR3 is CASSLGLAGGRVVETQYF. The CDR3 DNA reads as TGTGCCAGCAGCTTAGGATTGGCAGGGGGCAGGGTTGTAGAGACCCAGTACTTC.

This clonotype occurred a few times. V gene TRBV20-1 combines with J gene TRBJ2-3; D may be TRBD1 or TRBD2 (6 bases each). The ends were cut back, 6 bases at V and 3 bases at J, with 19 bases in the middle. The CDR3 has 15 amino acids. The germline V gene has CDR1 DFQATT and CDR2 SNEGSKA (reference sequence). In DNA, the CDR3 is TGCAGTGCGCCCAGGGGCGGGGCGGTGACAGATACGCAGTATTTT. Its translation is CSAPRGGAVTDTQYF.

This chain joins TRBV30 and TRBJ2-1; 7 bases match TRBD2. Germline V lookup: CDR1 GTSNPN, CDR2 SVGIG (reference sequence). V was pared by 4 bases and J by 5 bases, with 5 bases of the junction left unmatched. The CDR3 runs to 13 residues. CDR3 protein: CAWTPGLNNEQFF. CDR3 in DNA: TGTGCCTGGACCCCGGGACTAAACAATGAGCAGTTCTTC.

There are many counts of this clonotype. The J gene is TRBJ1-2, the V gene TRBV5-1; 10 bases align to TRBD1. V trimming: 4 bases; J trimming: 9 bases; junction bases outside the gene matches: 3. Germline CDR1 and CDR2: SGHRS and YFSETQ. CDR3 length: 12 amino acids. The CDR3 DNA sequence: TGCGCCAGCAGCCCGGGACAGGGGAGCTACACCTTC. This gives the protein CASSPGQGSYTF.

The table lists this clonotype with a few counts. V is TRBV2 and J is TRBJ1-1, with TRBD1 identical over 7 bases. The CDR3 has 11 amino acids. Germline CDR1 reads SNHLY; CDR2 reads FYNNEI. The V segment lost 8 bases and the J segment 11 bases; nucleotides outside the gene matches: 8. This CDR3 is CASGRDRVAFF. The CDR3 DNA reads as TGTGCCAGCGGAAGAGACAGGGTGGCTTTCTTT. The full variable domain, rest sourced from reference TRBV2 and TRBJ1-1, is EPEVTQTPSHQVTQMGQEVILRCVPISNHLYFYWYRQILGQKVEFLVSFYNNEISEKSEIFDDQFSVERPDGSNFTLKIRSTKLEDSAMYFCASGRDRVAFFGQGTRLTVV.

There are a few counts of this clonotype. The chain employs TRBV6-1 and TRBJ2-2; D is ambiguous. Germline V gene data show CDR1 as MNHNS and CDR2 as SASEGT. The CDR3 runs 14 residues. V lost 4 bases and J lost 1, with 7 bases in between. CDR3 protein: CASSGLGNTGELFF. In nucleotides, the CDR3 is TGTGCCAGCAGTGGACTGGGGAACACCGGGGAGCTGTTTTTT.

This chain connects TRBV18 to TRBJ1-1; no clear D gene. Germline V gives CDR1 KGHSH, CDR2 LQKENI. V lost 8 bases, J lost 1 base, and 11 bases lay in between. CDR3 length: 13 residues. The CDR3 nucleotides read TGTGCCAGCCAACATGGGGAGAACACTGAAGCTTTCTTT. Encoded protein: CASQHGENTEAFF.

This clonotype appeared a few times. The chain links TRBV6-4 to TRBJ1-5; possible D gene TRBD1, 6 bases. Trimming stripped 8 bases from V and 0 bases from J, with 23 bases between. Germline-derived CDR1 and CDR2 are MRHNA and SNTAGT. CDR3 size: 18 residues. CDR3 sequence reads: CASVKDIRQENSNQPQHF. Here the CDR3 DNA reads TGTGCCAGCGTGAAGGATATCCGACAGGAGAATAGCAATCAGCCCCAGCATTTT.

This chain joins TRBV4-3 and TRBJ2-4, with 7 bases lining up with TRBD1. Germline trimming cut 3 bases from V and 0 bases from J; bases unmatched to any gene: 8. The germline gives CDR1 LGHNA, CDR2 YSLEER. The CDR3 contains 17 residues. CDR3 nucleotide sequence: TGCGCCAGCAGCCAGGGTAGGACAGGACTAGCCAAAAACATTCAGTACTTC. Translating gives CASSQGRTGLAKNIQYF.

The J gene is TRBJ1-6, the V gene TRBV7-8, with D tentatively TRBD1 (5 bases). Germline V gene sequence: CDR1 SGHVS, CDR2 FQNEAQ. This CDR3 contains 15 residues. V was pared by 3 bases and J by 6 bases, with 12 bases between. CDR3 in amino acids: CASSLSGTGNSPLHF. CDR3 sequence (DNA): TGTGCCAGCAGCTTGTCCGGGACGGGTAATTCACCCCTCCACTTT.

This clonotype appeared a few times. The V and J genes are TRBV5-1 and TRBJ1-2; TRBD1 is a possible D gene (6 bases). Germline V lookup: CDR1 SGHRS, CDR2 YFSETQ. Trimming removed 0 bases at V and 8 bases at J, with 11 bases between. This CDR3 has 13 residues. Here the CDR3 DNA reads TGCGCCAGCAGCTTGGAAGGAGGGGGAGGCTACACCTTC. This codes for CASSLEGGGGYTF.

V usage is TRBV25-1 and J usage is TRBJ1-1; TRBD1 might be the D (5 bases). The length of the CDR3 is 15 residues. Between the trimmed V and J ends, which lost 5 bases and 5 bases, there was a span of 18 bases. The germline V gene has CDR1 MGHDK and CDR2 SYGVNS. This chain's CDR3 is CASSPEEAGRTEAFF. CDR3 bases: TGTGCCAGCAGTCCAGAGGAGGCGGGGCGGACTGAAGCTTTCTTT.

This clonotype turned up a few times. The gene calls are TRBV7-2 and TRBJ1-2, with D unresolved. Germline V gives CDR1 SGHTA, CDR2 FQGNSA. This CDR3 region has 13 residues. V was cut by 3 bases and J by 4 bases, with 9 bases left in between. CDR3 sequence reads: CASSFAAGYGYTF. The CDR3 nucleotides read TGTGCCAGCAGCTTCGCGGCCGGCTATGGCTACACCTTC. The full variable domain, rest sourced from reference TRBV7-2 and TRBJ1-2, is GAGVSQSPSNKVTEKGKDVELRCDPISGHTALYWYRQSLGQGLEFLIYFQGNSAPDKSGLPSDRFSAERTGGSVSTLTIQRTQQEDSAVYLCASSFAAGYGYTFGSGTRLTVV.

A few counts support this clonotype. The CDR3 here is CASRLTGRPRRTGELFF. The DNA for the CDR3 is TGTGCCAGCAGACTCACTGGCCGGCCACGTCGCACCGGGGAGCTGTTTTTT. The V and J genes are TRBV12-3 or TRBV12-4 and TRBJ2-2; D ambiguous. The CDR3 extends over 17 amino acids. V was cut by 6 bases and J by 4 bases, with 21 bases left in between.

This clonotype has a handful of counts. This sequence joins TRBV7-6 and TRBJ1-4, with a tentative D call TRBD1 (5 bases). The V end was cut by 2 bases, the J end by 5 bases, with 12 bases between. The CDR3 runs to 15 residues. Germline CDR1 reads SGHVS; CDR2 reads FNYEAQ. This CDR3 reads CASSLTRAENEKLFF. The CDR3, as DNA: TGTGCCAGCAGCTTAACCAGGGCAGAGAATGAAAAACTGTTTTTT.

Only a few counts were recorded for this clonotype. This rearrangement joins TRBV3-1 to TRBJ2-5; D might be TRBD2 (5 bases). Per germline, CDR1 LGHDT and CDR2 YNNKEL (reference sequence). Trimming shortened V by 1 base and J by 7 bases, and 22 bases separated the two germline ends. The CDR3 sequence is 17 residues long. The CDR3, as DNA: TGTGCCAGCAGCCAAGGGTACTCTGAGAGCGGTGGGGTGACCCAGTACTTC. Amino acid sequence: CASSQGYSESGGVTQYF.